The 22 T cell receptor beta chains in this list originate from one sample, sequenced in a study of regulatory T cells in long-lasting Graves disease listed by TCRdb under 2021. The library was prepared using multiplex PCR. Reads for this sample came from an Illumina HiSeq 4000. iRepertoire HTBI primers and Arm-PCR amplification of CDR3 regions were used to construct TCR beta libraries. TCRdb trimmed the raw reads at Q25, called clones with MiXCR and kept productive beta chains. Identical CDR3 protein sequences are pooled into one entry, listed with their most common genes and DNA. A total of 400,000 to 500,000 distinct CDR3 sequences appear in this sample, about a sixth of them only once. The ten largest clones add up to about 25% of the sample. Read against the paper, the sample's time point label means: newly diagnosed GD, antithyroid drugs for less than 3 months. RNA was extracted from PBMCs in TRIzol for both TCR sequencing and RNA sequencing.

The same sample was also studied in work on T cells in Graves' hyperthyroidism and ophthalmopathy.

The sequencing used peripheral blood mononuclear cells (PBMCs), collected at new diagnosis, from a patient treated with antithyroid drugs. These receptors were collected from a woman younger than 30 with Graves disease. Donor details come from another sample of the same person, matched by shared clones.

This clonotype was recorded many times. J is TRBJ2-7 and V is TRBV7-9; no firm D call. Per the germline V gene, CDR1 is SEHNR and CDR2 is FQNEAQ (reference sequence). The CDR3 is 13 residues long. Trimming removed 0 bases from V and 1 base from J, with 4 bases in between. CDR3 bases: TGTGCCAGCAGCTTAGCCGCTTCCTACGAGCAGTACTTC. Amino acids: CASSLAASYEQYF.

This clonotype was seen ten or more times. V is TRBV24-1 and J is TRBJ1-1; possible D gene TRBD1, 5 bases. Germline CDR1 KGHDR, CDR2 SFDVKD. The CDR3 has 11 amino acids. The V gene lost 7 bases and the J gene lost 5 bases, with 7 bases spanning the gap. The CDR3 bases are TGTGCCACCAGGTGGGGGACTGAAGCTTTCTTT. Translation gives CATRWGTEAFF.

This clonotype was counted many times. The chain joins TRBV28 to TRBJ2-1; 12 bases fit TRBD1. This CDR3 is built from 16 residues. Trimming removed 6 bases from V and 8 bases from J; junction bases left unmatched: 11. CDR1 is MDHEN and CDR2 is SYDVKM in the germline V gene. CDR3 sequence reads: CASRSPGQGAQDEQFF. For the CDR3, the DNA is TGTGCCAGCAGATCCCCGGGACAGGGGGCACAGGATGAGCAGTTCTTC.

This clonotype appeared a few times. The chain couples TRBV7-6 to TRBJ2-2; 9 bases align to TRBD2. The germline V gene encodes CDR1 SGHVS and CDR2 FNYEAQ. This CDR3 region has 23 residues. J lost 0 bases, V lost 2 bases, and 22 bases had no gene match. The chain's CDR3 is CASSLWADGGLARSSANTGELFF. Written as DNA, the CDR3 is TGTGCCAGCAGCTTATGGGCCGATGGCGGACTAGCGAGAAGCAGCGCGAACACCGGGGAGCTGTTTTTT.

This clonotype was seen repeatedly, ten times or more. V gene TRBV28 combines with J gene TRBJ2-4, with D possibly TRBD2 on 5 matching bases. This CDR3 spans 14 amino acids. CDR1 is MDHEN and CDR2 is SYDVKM in the germline V gene. The germline V and J ends were trimmed by 1 base and 9 bases, with 13 bases remaining between them. CDR3 sequence (DNA): TGTGCCAGCAGTTTATATACGGGAATGGCCATTCAGTACTTC. Amino acid sequence: CASSLYTGMAIQYF.

The rearrangement uses TRBV10-2 and TRBJ2-7, with D hard to call. Germline V lookup: CDR1 WSHSY, CDR2 SAAADI. V lost 8 bases and J 1 base, leaving 9 bases between the germline ends. The CDR3 is made up of 12 amino acids. The DNA for the CDR3 is TGCGCCAGCGGCTATCCTTCCTACGAGCAGTACTTC. Translating it yields CASGYPSYEQYF.

This clonotype was detected only once. The chain couples TRBV7-3 to TRBJ2-7; the D gene is possibly TRBD2 (7 bases). The CDR3 length is 14 residues. V was cut by 2 bases and J by 6 bases, with 14 bases left in between. Germline lookup yields CDR1 SGHTA and CDR2 FQGTGA. The CDR3 DNA sequence: TGTGCCAGCAGCTTATCGGCGGGGGCGGGCGAGCAGTACTTC. The encoded protein is CASSLSAGAGEQYF.

This clonotype was picked up many times. This chain uses TRBV7-2 with TRBJ2-5; D may be TRBD1 (5 bases). The germline gives CDR1 SGHTA, CDR2 FQGNSA. Trimming removed 5 bases from V and 2 bases from J, with 9 bases in between. The CDR3 has 13 residues. The CDR3 here is CASSPGQQETQYF. DNA for the CDR3: TGTGCCAGCAGCCCAGGACAACAAGAGACCCAGTACTTC.

V and J are TRBV14 and TRBJ2-7; D assignment may be TRBD1 or TRBD2 (7 bases each). The CDR3 totals 17 residues. Trimming cost V 3 bases and J 2 bases, with 20 bases left between them. Germline CDR1 SGHDN, CDR2 FVKESK. CDR3 in amino acids: CASSHTPRGGSPYEQYF. The CDR3 DNA reads as TGTGCCAGCAGCCACACACCCAGGGGGGGGAGTCCCTACGAGCAGTACTTC.

This clonotype was recorded many times. The chain recombines TRBV6-2 or TRBV6-3 with TRBJ2-1; 7 bases agree with TRBD1. V was clipped by 6 bases and J by 7 bases; unmatched bases: 3. The CDR3 spans 12 residues. Germline V gives CDR1 MNHEY, CDR2 SVGEGT. CDR3 nucleotides: TGTGCCAGCAGGACAGGGCGAAATGAGCAGTTCTTC. It is translated as CASRTGRNEQFF.

This clonotype was seen repeatedly, ten times or more. The CDR3 reads CASSESGASMNTEAFF. In DNA form, the CDR3 reads TGTGCCAGCAGTGAATCGGGGGCCTCTATGAACACTGAAGCTTTCTTT. The chain joins TRBV2 to TRBJ1-1; TRBD1 might be the D (6 bases). CDR1 SNHLY and CDR2 FYNNEI come from the germline V gene. V lost 2 bases, J lost 0 bases, and 13 bases lay in between. The CDR3 has 16 amino acids.

This clonotype has at least ten counts. The genes are TRBV20-1 and TRBJ2-1; 13 bases agree with TRBD2. Germline-derived CDR1 and CDR2 are DFQATT and SNEGSKA (reference sequence). The CDR3 length is 16 residues. V trimming: 5 bases; J trimming: 8 bases; junction bases outside the gene matches: 12. The CDR3 bases are TGCAGTGCTGCGGGACTAGCGGGATATTCCGGGGATGAGCAGTTCTTC. Translation: CSAAGLAGYSGDEQFF.

The sample holds many counts of this clonotype. This chain connects TRBV19 to TRBJ2-5; TRBD2 matches 9 bases. Losses at the gene ends were 5 bases for V and 1 base for J; bases not matched to a gene: 5. Germline CDR1 is LNHDA and CDR2 is SQIVND (reference sequence). CDR3 length: 15 amino acids. Here the CDR3 DNA reads TGTGCCAGTAGTGAACAGCGGGAGGTCCAAGAGACCCAGTACTTC. Protein: CASSEQREVQETQYF.

In its sample, this clonotype was seen many times. This sequence joins TRBV28 and TRBJ2-7, with D perhaps matching TRBD1 or TRBD2 (6 bases each). Trimming removed 6 bases at V and 7 bases at J, with 16 bases between. Germline loops: CDR1 MDHEN, CDR2 SYDVKM. The CDR3 runs to 13 residues. For the CDR3, the DNA is TGTGCCAGCAGAAGGAGGGGGGCCTCTGAGCAGTACTTC. It yields the protein CASRRRGASEQYF.

This chain uses TRBV7-9 with TRBJ2-2; 7 bases match TRBD2. Per germline, CDR1 SEHNR and CDR2 FQNEAQ (reference sequence). The CDR3 contains 16 residues. V lost 3 bases to trimming and J lost 4 bases; unmatched junction nucleotides: 8. Here the CDR3 DNA reads TGTGCCAGCAGCTTGGCGTCTAGCGGATCCACCGGGGAGCTGTTTTTT. As protein: CASSLASSGSTGELFF.

This clonotype has just a few counts. The chain recombines TRBV11-2 with TRBJ2-2, with D uncertain. The CDR3 has 15 residues. V lost 3 bases, J lost 7 bases, and 15 bases lay in between. CDR1 and CDR2 (germline): SGHAT, FQNNGV. CDR3 nucleotides: TGTGCCAGCAGCTTTTCGACCCCACACAACGGGGAGCTGTTTTTT. Protein product: CASSFSTPHNGELFF.

This clonotype was picked up many times. The chain uses TRBV11-2 and TRBJ2-7; TRBD1 agrees at 9 bases. This CDR3 has 14 residues. V dropped 5 bases and J dropped 3; count of bases not matched to a gene: 5. CDR1 is SGHAT and CDR2 is FQNNGV in the germline V gene. CDR3 DNA sequence: TGTGCCAGCAGCATAATGACAGGGGGCTACGAGCAGTACTTC. Translation gives CASSIMTGGYEQYF. The full variable domain, its missing parts supplied by reference TRBV11-2 and TRBJ2-7, is EAGVAQSPRYKIIEKRQSVAFWCNPISGHATLYWYQQILGQGPKLLIQFQNNGVVDDSQLPKDRFSAERLKGVDSTLKIQPAKLEDSAVYLCASSIMTGGYEQYFGPGTRLTVT.

This clonotype was detected many times. The J gene is TRBJ2-3, the V gene TRBV12-3 or TRBV12-4; maybe TRBD2 (6 bases). There are 17 residues in the CDR3. Trimming removed 5 bases at V and 0 bases at J, with 18 bases between. CDR3 amino acids: CASSPSSGPPSTDTQYF. CDR3 nucleotide sequence: TGTGCCAGCAGTCCCTCAAGCGGGCCACCCAGCACAGATACGCAGTATTTT.

Points on this clonotype: This may be a read error, as it is one base from a much larger clone. V and J are TRBV11-2 and TRBJ2-1; weak D call: TRBD2 (6 bases). The J call is doubtful: the DNA matches TRBJ2-7 better. The CDR3 spans 16 residues. The germline CDR1 and CDR2 sequences are SGHAT and FQNNGV. The CDR3 DNA reads as TGTGCCAGCAGCTTCGGACTAAAGAGCTCCTACAATGAGCAGTACTTC. This codes for CASSFGLKSSYNEQYF.

This clonotype was observed many times. The CDR3 region is CASSFYLGNEQFF. In DNA, the CDR3 is TGTGCCAGCAGTTTTTACCTGGGCAATGAGCAGTTCTTC. The chain links TRBV28 to TRBJ2-1, with D unresolved. There are 13 residues in the CDR3. The V gene lost 3 bases and the J gene lost 6 bases, with 9 bases spanning the gap. Germline lookup yields CDR1 MDHEN and CDR2 SYDVKM.

Many counts were recorded for this clonotype. The gene calls are TRBV20-1 and TRBJ2-7; possible D gene TRBD2, 5 bases. V gave up 6 bases and J gave up 4 bases, with 19 bases separating them. Germline CDR1 reads DFQATT; CDR2 reads SNEGSKA (reference sequence). This CDR3 comprises 14 residues. CDR3 sequence: CSALETISLYEQYF. For the CDR3, the DNA is TGCAGTGCCCTAGAGACTATCTCGTTATACGAGCAGTACTTC.

The chain links TRBV25-1 to TRBJ2-5; tentatively, D is TRBD2 (6 bases). V dropped 4 bases and J dropped 3 bases, with 12 bases sitting between them. Germline V gene data show CDR1 as MGHDK and CDR2 as SYGVNS. This CDR3 has 14 residues. The CDR3: CASSGRSGKETQYF. In nucleotides, the CDR3 is TGTGCCAGCAGTGGCCGTAGCGGAAAAGAGACCCAGTACTTC.